The entry below describes one T cell receptor (beta chain). The CDR3 spans 15 residues. V gave up 2 bases and J gave up 9 bases, with 19 bases separating them. The germline V gene has CDR1 SGHVS and CDR2 FQNEAQ. The data belong to a study of blood T cell repertoires in COVID-19. This table comes from immunoSEQ multiplex PCR, and its TCRdb copy is limited to in-frame clones, with some not included. In the table there are about 140,000 clones, around 80% of which are singletons. What was sequenced was peripheral blood. The rearrangement uses TRBV7-8 and TRBJ2-5; weak D call: TRBD2 (7 bases). The sequence derives from a man between 45 and 60 years old with acute or convalescent COVID-19. The CDR3 sequence is CASSLRRGPLQAQYF. CDR3 coding DNA: TGTGCCAGCAGCTTAAGGCGGGGGCCACTTCAGGCCCAGTACTTC.